The source of this TCR beta chain is a study of blood T cell repertoires in COVID-19. The assay was immunoSEQ multiplex PCR, and TCRdb's table has in-frame clones only and misses some. Among about 210,000 clones, around 84% were seen once, and the ten largest hold about 3.2%. CDR1 SGHAT and CDR2 FQNNGV come from the germline V gene. Unmatched junction bases numbered 10, after V lost 2 bases and J lost 11 bases. The CDR3 totals 14 residues. Sequencing input: PBMCs or T cells enriched from blood (not recorded which). This sequence originates from a woman aged 30 to 39 who had been exposed to COVID-19. The genes are TRBV11-2 and TRBJ1-1; 8 positions match TRBD1. In DNA form, the CDR3 reads TGTGCCAGCAGCTTAATAGGACAGGGAAGTAGGGCTTTCTTT. Translation: CASSLIGQGSRAFF.